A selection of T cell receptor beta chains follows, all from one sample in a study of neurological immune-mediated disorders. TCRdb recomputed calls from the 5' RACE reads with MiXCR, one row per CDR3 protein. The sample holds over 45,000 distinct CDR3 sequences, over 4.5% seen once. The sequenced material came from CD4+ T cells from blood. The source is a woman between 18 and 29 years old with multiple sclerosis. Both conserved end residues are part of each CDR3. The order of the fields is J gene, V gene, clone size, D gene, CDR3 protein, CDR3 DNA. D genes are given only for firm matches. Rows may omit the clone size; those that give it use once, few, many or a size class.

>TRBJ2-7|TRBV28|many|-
CASSLRPPGKSEQYF
TGTGCCAGCAGTTTGAGACCACCCGGAAAGAGCGAGCAGTACTTC
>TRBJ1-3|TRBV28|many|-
CASLSSGNTIYF
TGTGCCAGCCTCAGCTCTGGAAACACCATATATTTT
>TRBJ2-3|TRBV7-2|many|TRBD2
CASRGAGGSPPSQYF
TGTGCCAGCAGAGGAGCGGGAGGTTCACCGCCTTCGCAGTATTTT
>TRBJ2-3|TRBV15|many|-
CATSRDPQGPDTQYF
TGTGCCACCAGCAGAGATCCCCAGGGACCAGATACGCAGTATTTT
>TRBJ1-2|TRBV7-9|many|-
CASSFRRAELLNGYTF
TGTGCCAGCAGCTTTAGAAGGGCAGAACTACTTAATGGCTACACCTTC
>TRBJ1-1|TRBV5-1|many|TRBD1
CASSIDRGKSEAFF
TGCGCCAGCAGCATCGACAGGGGGAAGTCTGAAGCTTTCTTT
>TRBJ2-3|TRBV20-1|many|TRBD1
CSAYLTQGQGSPDSNSDTQYF
TGCAGTGCTTACTTAACCCAGGGACAGGGGTCGCCTGATTCGAACTCCGATACGCAGTATTTT
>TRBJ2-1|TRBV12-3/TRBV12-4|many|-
CASRIAQGGHEQFF
TGTGCCAGCAGAATAGCCCAGGGGGGGCATGAGCAGTTCTTC
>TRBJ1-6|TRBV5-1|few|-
CASSFVGMGYNSPLHF
TGCGCCAGCAGCTTCGTCGGCATGGGCTATAATTCACCCCTCCACTTT
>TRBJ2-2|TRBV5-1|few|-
CASSLKGSTGELFF
TGCGCCAGCAGCTTGAAGGGATCCACCGGGGAGCTGTTTTTT
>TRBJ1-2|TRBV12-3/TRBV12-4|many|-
CASSLGGVIGYTF
TGTGCCAGCAGTTTAGGAGGTGTTATTGGCTACACCTTC
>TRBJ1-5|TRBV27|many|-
CASSLSPNQPQHF
TGTGCCAGCAGTTTATCCCCAAATCAGCCCCAGCATTTT
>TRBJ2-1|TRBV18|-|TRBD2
CASASGGSYNEQFF
TGTGCCAGCGCTAGCGGGGGGTCCTACAATGAGCAGTTCTTC
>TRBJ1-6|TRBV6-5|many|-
CASSYRDNNSPLHF
TGTGCCAGCAGTTACAGGGACAATAATTCACCCCTCCACTTT
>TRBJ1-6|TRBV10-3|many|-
CAISYQRTKDNNSPLHF
TGTGCCATCAGTTACCAGAGGACAAAGGACAATAATTCACCCCTCCACTTT
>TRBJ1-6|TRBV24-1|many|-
CATSEGNYNSPLHF
TGTGCCACCAGTGAGGGAAATTATAATTCACCCCTCCACTTT